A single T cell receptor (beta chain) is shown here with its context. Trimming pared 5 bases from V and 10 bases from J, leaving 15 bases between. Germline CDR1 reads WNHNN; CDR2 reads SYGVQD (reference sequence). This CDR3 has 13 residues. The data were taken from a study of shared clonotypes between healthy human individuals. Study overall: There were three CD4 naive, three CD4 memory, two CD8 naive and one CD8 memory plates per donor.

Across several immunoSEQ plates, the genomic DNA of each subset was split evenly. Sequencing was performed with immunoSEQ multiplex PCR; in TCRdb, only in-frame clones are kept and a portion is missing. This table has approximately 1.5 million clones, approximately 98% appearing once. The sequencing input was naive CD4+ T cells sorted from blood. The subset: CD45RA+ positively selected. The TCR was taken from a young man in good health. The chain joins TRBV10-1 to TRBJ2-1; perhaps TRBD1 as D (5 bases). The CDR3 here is CASSPQGVSEQFF. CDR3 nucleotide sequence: TGCGCCAGCAGTCCCCAAGGGGTTTCGGAGCAGTTCTTC.